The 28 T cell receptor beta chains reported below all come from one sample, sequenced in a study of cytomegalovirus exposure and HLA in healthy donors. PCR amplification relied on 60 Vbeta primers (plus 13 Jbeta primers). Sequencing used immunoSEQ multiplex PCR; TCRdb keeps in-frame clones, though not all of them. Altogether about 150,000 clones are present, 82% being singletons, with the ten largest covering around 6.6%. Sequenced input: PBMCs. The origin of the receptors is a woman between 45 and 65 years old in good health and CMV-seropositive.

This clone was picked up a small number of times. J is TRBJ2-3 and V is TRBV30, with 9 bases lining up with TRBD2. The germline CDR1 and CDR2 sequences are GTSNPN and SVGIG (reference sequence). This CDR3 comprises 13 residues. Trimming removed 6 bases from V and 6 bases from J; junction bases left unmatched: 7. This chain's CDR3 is CACTRGGVDTQYF. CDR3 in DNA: TGTGCCTGCACACGCGGGGGGGTCGATACGCAGTATTTT.

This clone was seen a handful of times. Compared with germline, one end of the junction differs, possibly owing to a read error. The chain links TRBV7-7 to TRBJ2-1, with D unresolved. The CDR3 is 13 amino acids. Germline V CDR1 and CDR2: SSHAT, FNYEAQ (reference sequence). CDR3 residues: CASSINRDNEQFF. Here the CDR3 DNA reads TGTGCTAGCAGCATAAACAGAGACAATGAGCAGTTCTTC.

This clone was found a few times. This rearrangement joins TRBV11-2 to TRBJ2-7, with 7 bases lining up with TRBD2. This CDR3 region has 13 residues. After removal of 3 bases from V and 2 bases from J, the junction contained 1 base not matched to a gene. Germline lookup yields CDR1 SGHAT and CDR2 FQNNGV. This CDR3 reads CASSLGGTYEQYF. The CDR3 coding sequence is TGTGCCAGCAGCTTGGGAGGGACCTACGAGCAGTACTTC.

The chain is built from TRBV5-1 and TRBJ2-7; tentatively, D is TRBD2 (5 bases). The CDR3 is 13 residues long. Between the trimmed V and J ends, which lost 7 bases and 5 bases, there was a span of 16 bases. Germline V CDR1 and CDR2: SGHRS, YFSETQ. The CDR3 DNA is TGCGCCAGCTCGCACTGGTCCGGGAACGAGCAGTACTTC. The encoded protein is CASSHWSGNEQYF.

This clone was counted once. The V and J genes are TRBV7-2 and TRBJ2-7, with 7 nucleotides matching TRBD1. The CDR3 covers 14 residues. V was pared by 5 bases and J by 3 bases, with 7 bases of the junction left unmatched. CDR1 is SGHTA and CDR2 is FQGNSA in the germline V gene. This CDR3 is CASSQGTVIYEQYF. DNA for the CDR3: TGTGCCAGCAGCCAAGGGACAGTCATCTACGAGCAGTACTTC.

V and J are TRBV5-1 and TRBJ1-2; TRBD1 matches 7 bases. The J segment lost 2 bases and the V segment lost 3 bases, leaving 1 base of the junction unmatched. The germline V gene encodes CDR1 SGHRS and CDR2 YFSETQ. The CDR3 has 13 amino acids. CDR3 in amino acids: CASSWGQNYGYTF. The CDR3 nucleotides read TGCGCCAGCAGCTGGGGACAGAACTATGGCTACACCTTC.

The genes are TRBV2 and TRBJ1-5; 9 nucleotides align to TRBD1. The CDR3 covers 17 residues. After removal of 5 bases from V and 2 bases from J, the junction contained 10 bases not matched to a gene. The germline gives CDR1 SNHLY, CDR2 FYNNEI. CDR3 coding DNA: TGTGCCAGCAGTCCAGGAAGGAGGACAGGGGGCAATCAGCCCCAGCATTTT. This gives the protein CASSPGRRTGGNQPQHF.

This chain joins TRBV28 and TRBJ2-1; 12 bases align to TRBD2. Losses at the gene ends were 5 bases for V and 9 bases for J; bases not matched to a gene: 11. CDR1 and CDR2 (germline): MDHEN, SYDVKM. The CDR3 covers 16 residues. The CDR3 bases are TGTGCCAGCAGTCAACTAGCGGGGGGTTCAAGGATTGAGCAGTTCTTC. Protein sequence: CASSQLAGGSRIEQFF.

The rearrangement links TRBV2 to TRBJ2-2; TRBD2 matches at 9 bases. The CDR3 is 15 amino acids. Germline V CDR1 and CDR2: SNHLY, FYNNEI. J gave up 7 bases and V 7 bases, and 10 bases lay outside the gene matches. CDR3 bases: TGTGCCAGCATGACTAGCGGCCAAGGGTACGGGGAGCTGTTTTTT. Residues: CASMTSGQGYGELFF.

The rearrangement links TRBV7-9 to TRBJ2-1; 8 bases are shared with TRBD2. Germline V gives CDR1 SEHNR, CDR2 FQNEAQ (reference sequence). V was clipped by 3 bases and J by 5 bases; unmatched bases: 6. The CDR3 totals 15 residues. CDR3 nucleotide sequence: TGTGCCAGCAGCTTCACGGGGGGGGCGAACAATGAGCAGTTCTTC. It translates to CASSFTGGANNEQFF.

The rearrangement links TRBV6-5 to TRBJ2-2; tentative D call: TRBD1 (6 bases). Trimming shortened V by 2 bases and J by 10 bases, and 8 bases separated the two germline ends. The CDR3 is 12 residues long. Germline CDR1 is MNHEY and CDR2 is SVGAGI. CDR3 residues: CASSYDRSELFF. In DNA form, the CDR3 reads TGTGCCAGCAGTTACGACAGGTCGGAGCTGTTTTTT.

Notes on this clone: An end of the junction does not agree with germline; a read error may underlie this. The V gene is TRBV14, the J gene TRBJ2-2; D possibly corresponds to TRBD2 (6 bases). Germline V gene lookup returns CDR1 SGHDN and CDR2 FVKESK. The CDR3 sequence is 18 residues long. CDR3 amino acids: CASSQEGGLTPNPGELFF. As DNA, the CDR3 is TGTGCCAGCAGCCAAGAAGGAGGGCTCACCCCGAACCCCGGGGAGCTGTTTTTT.

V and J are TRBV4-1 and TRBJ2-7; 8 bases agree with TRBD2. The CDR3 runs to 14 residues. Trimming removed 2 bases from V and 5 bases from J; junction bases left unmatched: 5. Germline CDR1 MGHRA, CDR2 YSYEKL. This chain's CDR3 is CASSQRTSLDEQYF. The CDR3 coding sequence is TGCGCCAGCAGCCAAAGGACTAGCCTCGACGAGCAGTACTTC.

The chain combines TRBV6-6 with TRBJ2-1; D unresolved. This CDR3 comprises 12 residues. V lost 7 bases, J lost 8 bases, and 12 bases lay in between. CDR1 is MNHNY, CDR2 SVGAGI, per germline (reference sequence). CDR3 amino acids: CASNLPMDEQFF. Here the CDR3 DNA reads TGTGCCAGCAATCTACCCATGGATGAGCAGTTCTTC.

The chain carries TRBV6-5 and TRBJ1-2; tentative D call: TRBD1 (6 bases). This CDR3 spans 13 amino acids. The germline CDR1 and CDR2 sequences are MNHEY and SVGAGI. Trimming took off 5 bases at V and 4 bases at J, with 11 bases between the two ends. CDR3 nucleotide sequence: TGTGCCAGCAGTCCAGGGACAACCTATGGCTACACCTTC. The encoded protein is CASSPGTTYGYTF.

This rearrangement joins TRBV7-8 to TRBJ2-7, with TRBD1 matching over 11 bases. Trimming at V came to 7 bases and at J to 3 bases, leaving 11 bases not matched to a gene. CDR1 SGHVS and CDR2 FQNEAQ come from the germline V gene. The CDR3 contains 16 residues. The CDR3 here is CASTNLGQGVFYEQYF. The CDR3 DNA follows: TGTGCCAGCACAAACCTGGGACAGGGGGTCTTCTACGAGCAGTACTTC.

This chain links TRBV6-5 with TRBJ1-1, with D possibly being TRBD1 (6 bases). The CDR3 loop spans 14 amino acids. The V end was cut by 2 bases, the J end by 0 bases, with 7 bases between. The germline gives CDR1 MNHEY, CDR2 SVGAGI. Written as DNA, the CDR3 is TGTGCCAGCAGTTACCAGGGGCTGAACACTGAAGCTTTCTTT. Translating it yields CASSYQGLNTEAFF.

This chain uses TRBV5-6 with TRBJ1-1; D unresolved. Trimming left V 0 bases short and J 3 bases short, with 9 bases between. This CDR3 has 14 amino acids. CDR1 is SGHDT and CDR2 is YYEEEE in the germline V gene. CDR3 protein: CASSLVRGYTEAFF. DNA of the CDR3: TGTGCCAGCAGCTTGGTTCGCGGATACACTGAAGCTTTCTTT.

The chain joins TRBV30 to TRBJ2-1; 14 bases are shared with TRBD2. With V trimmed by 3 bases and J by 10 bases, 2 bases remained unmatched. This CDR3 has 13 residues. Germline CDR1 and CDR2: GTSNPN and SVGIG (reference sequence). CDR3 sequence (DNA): TGTGCCTGGAGGACTAGCGGGGGGGTCGAGCAGTTCTTC. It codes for CAWRTSGGVEQFF.

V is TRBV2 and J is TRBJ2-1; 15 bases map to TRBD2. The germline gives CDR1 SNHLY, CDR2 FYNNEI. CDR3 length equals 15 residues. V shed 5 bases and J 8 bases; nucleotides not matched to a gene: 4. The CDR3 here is CASSPRTSGGDEQFF. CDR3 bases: TGTGCCAGCAGTCCCAGGACTAGCGGGGGGGATGAGCAGTTCTTC.

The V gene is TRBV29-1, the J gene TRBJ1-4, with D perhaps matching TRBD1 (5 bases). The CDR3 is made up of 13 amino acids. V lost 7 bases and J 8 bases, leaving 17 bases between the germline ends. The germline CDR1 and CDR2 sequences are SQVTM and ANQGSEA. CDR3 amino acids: CSARAGFREKLFF. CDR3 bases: TGCAGCGCCAGGGCGGGATTTAGAGAAAAACTGTTTTTT.

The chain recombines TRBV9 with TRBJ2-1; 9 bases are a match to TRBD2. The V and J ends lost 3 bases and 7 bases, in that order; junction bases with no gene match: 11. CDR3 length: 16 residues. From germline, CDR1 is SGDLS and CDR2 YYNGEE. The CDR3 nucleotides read TGTGCCAGCAGCGGGCTAGGCGGGGGGGCGGAAAATGAGCAGTTCTTC. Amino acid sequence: CASSGLGGGAENEQFF.

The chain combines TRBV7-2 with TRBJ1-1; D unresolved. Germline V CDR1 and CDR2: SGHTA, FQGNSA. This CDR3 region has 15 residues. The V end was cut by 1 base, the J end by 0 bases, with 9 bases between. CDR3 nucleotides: TGTGCCAGCAGCTTAGGCAGGATTATGAACACTGAAGCTTTCTTT. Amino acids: CASSLGRIMNTEAFF.

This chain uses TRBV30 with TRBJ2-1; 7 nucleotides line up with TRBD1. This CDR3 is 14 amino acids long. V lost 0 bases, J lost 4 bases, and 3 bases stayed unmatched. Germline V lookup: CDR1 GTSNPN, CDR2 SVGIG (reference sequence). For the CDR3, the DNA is TGTGCCTGGAGTGTATTGGGACAGTACAATGAGCAGTTCTTC. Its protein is CAWSVLGQYNEQFF.

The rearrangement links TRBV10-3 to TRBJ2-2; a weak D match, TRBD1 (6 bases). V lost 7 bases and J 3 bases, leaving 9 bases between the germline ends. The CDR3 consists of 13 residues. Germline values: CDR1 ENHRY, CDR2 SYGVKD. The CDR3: CAITRQDTGELFF. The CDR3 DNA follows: TGTGCCATCACCAGACAGGACACCGGGGAGCTGTTTTTT.

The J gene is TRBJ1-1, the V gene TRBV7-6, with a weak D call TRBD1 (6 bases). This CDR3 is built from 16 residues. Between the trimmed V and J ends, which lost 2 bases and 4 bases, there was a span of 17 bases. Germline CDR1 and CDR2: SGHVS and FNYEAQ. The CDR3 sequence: CASSLSVGRGGTEAFF. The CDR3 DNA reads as TGTGCCAGCAGCTTAAGTGTAGGCAGGGGCGGCACTGAAGCTTTCTTT.

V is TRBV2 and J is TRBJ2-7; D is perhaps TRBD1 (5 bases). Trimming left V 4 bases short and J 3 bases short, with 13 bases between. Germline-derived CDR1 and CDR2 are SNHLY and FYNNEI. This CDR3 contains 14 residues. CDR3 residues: CASSGGPLFYEQYF. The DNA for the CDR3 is TGTGCCAGCAGTGGGGGCCCCCTTTTCTACGAGCAGTACTTC. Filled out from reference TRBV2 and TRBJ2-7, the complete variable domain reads EPEVTQTPSHQVTQMGQEVILRCVPISNHLYFYWYRQILGQKVEFLVSFYNNEISEKSEIFDDQFSVERPDGSNFTLKIRSTKLEDSAMYFCASSGGPLFYEQYFGPGTRLTVT.

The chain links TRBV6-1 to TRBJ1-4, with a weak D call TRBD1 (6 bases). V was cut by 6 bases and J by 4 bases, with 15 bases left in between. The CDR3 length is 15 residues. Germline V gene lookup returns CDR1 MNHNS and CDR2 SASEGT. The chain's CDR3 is CASSTGIQFNEKLFF. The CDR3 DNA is TGTGCCAGCAGCACAGGGATCCAATTTAATGAAAAACTGTTTTTT.